The 15 T cell receptor beta chains below were found in one sample sequenced in a study of cytomegalovirus exposure and HLA in healthy donors. With 60 Vbeta and 13 Jbeta primers, the PCR was carried out. Method: immunoSEQ multiplex PCR; TCRdb's copy keeps in-frame clones and lacks some. In the table there are roughly 110,000 clones, 60% to 80% of which are singletons. Material: PBMCs. All receptors derive from a woman aged 25-40 years in good health and CMV-seropositive.

CDR3 in amino acids: CASSQGILGSYEQYF. As DNA, the CDR3 is TGCGCCAGCAGCCAAGGCATCCTAGGGAGCTACGAGCAGTACTTC. This rearrangement joins TRBV4-1 to TRBJ2-7, with TRBD2 as a possible D gene (5 bases). Germline values: CDR1 MGHRA, CDR2 YSYEKL. V was cut by 1 base and J by 3 bases, with 13 bases left in between. This CDR3 is built from 15 residues.

J is TRBJ2-3 and V is TRBV19; no clear D gene. This CDR3 comprises 11 residues. The germline gives CDR1 LNHDA, CDR2 SQIVND (reference sequence). The germline V and J ends were trimmed by 4 bases and 4 bases, with 3 bases remaining between them. The DNA of the CDR3 is TGTGCCAGTAGTAACTCAGATACGCAGTATTTT. It yields the protein CASSNSDTQYF. Combining the CDR3 with reference TRBV19 and TRBJ2-3 gives the whole variable domain DGGITQSPKYLFRKEGQNVTLSCEQNLNHDAMYWYRQDPGQGLRLIYYSQIVNDFQKGDIAEGYSVSREKKESFPLTVTSAQKNPTAFYLCASSNSDTQYFGPGTRLTVL.

The genes are TRBV5-1 and TRBJ1-1; 9 bases fit TRBD1. The CDR3 is 15 amino acids. Germline-derived CDR1 and CDR2 are SGHRS and YFSETQ. Trimming at V came to 2 bases and at J to 1 base, leaving 3 bases not matched to a gene. The CDR3, as DNA: TGCGCCAGCAGCTTAGGACAGGGGAAGAACACTGAAGCTTTCTTT. Its protein is CASSLGQGKNTEAFF.

This chain joins TRBV5-1 and TRBJ1-5; 8 bases match TRBD1. Germline-derived CDR1 and CDR2 are SGHRS and YFSETQ. The CDR3 is made up of 16 amino acids. Losses at the gene ends were 1 base for V and 3 bases for J; bases not matched to a gene: 6. For the CDR3, the DNA is TGCGCCAGCAGCTTGTGGGGACAGGACCTCAATCAGCCCCAGCATTTT. Protein: CASSLWGQDLNQPQHF.

The rearrangement links TRBV6-6 to TRBJ2-7; 7 nucleotides align to TRBD2. The CDR3 runs 16 residues. CDR1 is MNHNY and CDR2 is SVGAGI in the germline V gene (reference sequence). J was trimmed by 0 bases and V by 3 bases; bases with no gene match: 8. In DNA, the CDR3 is TGTGCCAGCAGTTATGGAGCGGGGAGGAGCTCCTACGAGCAGTACTTC. This encodes CASSYGAGRSSYEQYF.

A remark on this clone: A read error may produce the germline difference seen at one junction end. The V call is TRBV6-1, the J call TRBJ2-1; no clear D gene. The length of the CDR3 is 13 residues. Germline V gene sequence: CDR1 MNHNS, CDR2 SASEGT. CDR3 nucleotide sequence: TGTGCCAGCAGTGAACGTTCCCCCCCCGAGCGGTTCTTC. It is translated as CASSERSPPERFF.

The rearrangement links TRBV30 to TRBJ2-1; 7 positions match TRBD1. Germline lookup yields CDR1 GTSNPN and CDR2 SVGIG (reference sequence). This CDR3 region has 14 residues. After removal of 3 bases from V and 12 bases from J, the junction contained 14 bases not matched to a gene. The CDR3 bases are TGTGCCTGGAGGTACGGGACAGCATTTCTTGGGCAGTTCTTC. Translating gives CAWRYGTAFLGQFF.

The rearrangement joins TRBV6-5 to TRBJ2-2; 8 bases match TRBD1. The ends lost 5 bases at V and 9 bases at J; junction bases unmatched: 5. The CDR3 has 13 residues. CDR1 and CDR2 from the germline V gene are MNHEY and SVGAGI. CDR3 nucleotides: TGTGCCAGCAGTGAAGGACAGGGCCGGGAGCTGTTTTTT. This codes for CASSEGQGRELFF.

V usage is TRBV4-2 and J usage is TRBJ1-2; D ambiguous. V dropped 0 bases and J dropped 5 bases, with 13 bases sitting between them. Germline V gene lookup returns CDR1 LGHNA and CDR2 YNFKEQ. The CDR3 consists of 15 residues. CDR3 in amino acids: CASSQEVWEEYGYTF. Written as DNA, the CDR3 is TGTGCCAGCAGCCAAGAAGTGTGGGAGGAGTATGGCTACACCTTC.

This clone was seen more than once but under ten times. The rearrangement uses TRBV4-1 and TRBJ2-1, with 9 bases matching TRBD2. Germline assignment: CDR1 MGHRA and CDR2 YSYEKL. This CDR3 region has 16 residues. J gave up 4 bases and V 0 bases, and 4 bases lay outside the gene matches. Written as DNA, the CDR3 is TGCGCCAGCAGCCAAGATCGCGCGGGGGGGTACAATGAGCAGTTCTTC. Translating gives CASSQDRAGGYNEQFF.

This rearrangement joins TRBV27 to TRBJ1-5; D might be TRBD1 (6 bases). The CDR3 contains 15 residues. CDR1 is MNHEY and CDR2 is SMNVEV in the germline V gene (reference sequence). Trimming cost V 8 bases and J 0 bases, with 14 bases left between them. CDR3 region: CASGLTGLSNQPQHF. The CDR3, as DNA: TGTGCCAGCGGGTTGACAGGACTTAGCAATCAGCCCCAGCATTTT.

To note about this clone: At one boundary the junction diverges from the germline segment, which might be a read error. This rearrangement joins TRBV7-2 to TRBJ1-4; TRBD1 agrees at 7 bases. The CDR3 has 18 residues. Germline CDR1 and CDR2: SGHTA and FQGNSA. CDR3: CASSLAGTDSATNEKLSF. CDR3 nucleotide sequence: TGTGCCAGCAGCTTAGCGGGGACAGATTCGGCAACTAATGAAAAACTGTCTTTT.

V gene TRBV6-1 combines with J gene TRBJ1-1; tentatively, D is TRBD1 (5 bases). The CDR3 is made up of 15 amino acids. Trimming stripped 5 bases from V and 1 base from J, with 14 bases between. Germline V gives CDR1 MNHNS, CDR2 SASEGT. The CDR3 sequence: CASSPDAGGNTEAFF. In DNA, the CDR3 is TGTGCCAGCAGTCCAGATGCGGGGGGGAACACTGAAGCTTTCTTT.

The chain uses TRBV21-1 and TRBJ2-7; the table's D call TRBD2 went unverified against the DNA. TRBV21-1 is an annotated pseudogene. The CDR3 has 16 amino acids. CDR3 protein: CASSKRSGRSSYEQYF. CDR3 in DNA: TGTGCCAGCAGCAAAAGGAGCGGGAGGAGCTCCTACGAGCAGTACTTC.

For the CDR3, the DNA is TGTGCCAGCAGTGAAGCTTGGGGGCTAGCTCATAATCAGCCCCAGCATTTT. Translation: CASSEAWGLAHNQPQHF. The chain couples TRBV6-1 to TRBJ1-5; D may be TRBD1 (6 bases). This CDR3 is 17 amino acids long. CDR1 MNHNS and CDR2 SASEGT come from the germline V gene. Trimming left V 0 bases short and J 4 bases short, with 16 bases between.